This entry lists 15 T cell receptor beta chains sequenced from one sample in a study of a mutant IDH1 vaccine in newly diagnosed glioma. These receptors have no identified antigens. TCRdb's copy holds only in-frame clones and misses some; the assay was immunoSEQ multiplex PCR. The repertoire includes about 33,000 clones, 60% to 85% of them detected once, and about 9.6% sits in the top ten. The time point here: week 47, end of study. Each dose delivered 300 ug of mutant IDH1 20-mer peptide subcutaneously with imiquimod. The starting material was PBMCs, obtained from a glioma patient whose treatment included an IDH1 peptide vaccine. These receptor sequences come from a man aged 40-55 years with glioma.

The chain carries TRBV28 and TRBJ1-4; 8 bases match TRBD1. The CDR3 has 14 amino acids. CDR1 is MDHEN, CDR2 SYDVKM, per germline. The V and J ends lost 5 bases and 8 bases, in that order; junction bases with no gene match: 7. The CDR3 DNA is TGTGCCAGCAGTCCGACAGGGGAGGGCGAAAAACTGTTTTTT. Translating it yields CASSPTGEGEKLFF. Filled out from reference TRBV28 and TRBJ1-4, the complete variable domain reads DVKVTQSSRYLVKRTGEKVFLECVQDMDHENMFWYRQDPGLGLRLIYFSYDVKMKEKGDIPEGYSVSREKKERFSLILESASTNQTSMYLCASSPTGEGEKLFFGSGTQLSVL.

The gene calls are TRBV19 and TRBJ1-3; D unresolved. Germline V gene sequence: CDR1 LNHDA, CDR2 SQIVND (reference sequence). This CDR3 is 18 amino acids long. V was shortened by 0 bases and J by 0 bases, with 15 bases between the two germline ends. This CDR3 reads CASSIDLYHALSGNTIYF. Here the CDR3 DNA reads TGTGCCAGTAGTATAGATCTATATCACGCACTCTCTGGAAACACCATATATTTT.

V gene TRBV18 combines with J gene TRBJ2-3, with D tentatively TRBD2 (6 bases). V was clipped by 6 bases and J by 0 bases, with 13 bases between them. Germline V gene lookup returns CDR1 KGHSH and CDR2 LQKENI. CDR3 length: 15 amino acids. CDR3 region: CASSARDSSTDTQYF. The CDR3 DNA reads as TGTGCCAGCTCGGCTAGGGACTCTAGCACAGATACGCAGTATTTT.

The rearrangement joins TRBV5-6 to TRBJ2-7; either TRBD1 or TRBD2 may fit D (5 bases each). The CDR3 has 16 amino acids. Germline values: CDR1 SGHDT, CDR2 YYEEEE. Between the trimmed V and J ends, which lost 0 bases and 2 bases, there was a span of 15 bases. The chain's CDR3 is CASSLDRGTVTYEQYF. CDR3 in DNA: TGTGCCAGCAGCTTGGACCGTGGGACGGTGACCTACGAGCAGTACTTC.

The rearrangement uses TRBV7-9 and TRBJ1-1; D is unclear. The V end was cut by 5 bases, the J end by 5 bases, with 12 bases between. The CDR3 totals 13 residues. The V gene's germline CDR1 is SEHNR and CDR2 FQNEAQ (reference sequence). The chain's CDR3 is CASSGRTRTEAFF. DNA for the CDR3: TGTGCCAGCAGCGGCCGGACGCGAACTGAAGCTTTCTTT.

The chain combines TRBV5-4 with TRBJ2-7; 8 bases agree with TRBD1. Per the germline V gene, CDR1 is SGHNT and CDR2 is YYREEE (reference sequence). V shed 7 bases and J 1 base; nucleotides not matched to a gene: 7. This CDR3 is 14 amino acids long. CDR3 DNA sequence: TGTGCCAGCGCTTTAGGGACAGGATCCTACGAGCAGTACTTC. Protein sequence: CASALGTGSYEQYF.

CDR3 sequence: CASSLSALTTREQYF. CDR3 nucleotides: TGTGCCAGCAGCTTGTCGGCCCTAACCACGCGCGAGCAGTACTTC. This chain joins TRBV5-6 and TRBJ2-7; D is unclear. Trimming took off 1 base at V and 6 bases at J, with 17 bases between the two ends. Germline V gene lookup returns CDR1 SGHDT and CDR2 YYEEEE. CDR3 length: 15 residues.

This CDR3 reads CASSHRDRDSGTEAFF. CDR3 nucleotide sequence: TGTGCCAGCAGCCACCGGGACAGGGACTCGGGCACTGAAGCTTTCTTT. This chain uses TRBV7-9 with TRBJ1-1; 9 nucleotides line up with TRBD1. The CDR3 spans 16 residues. V lost 5 bases to trimming and J lost 4 bases; unmatched junction nucleotides: 11. Germline loops: CDR1 SEHNR, CDR2 FQNEAQ (reference sequence).

This clone showed up just a few times. The chain combines TRBV4-1 with TRBJ2-2, with D hard to call. The CDR3 consists of 13 residues. V dropped 3 bases and J dropped 6 bases, with 8 bases sitting between them. Germline V gene data show CDR1 as MGHRA and CDR2 as YSYEKL. CDR3 in amino acids: CASSQRGAGELFF. The CDR3 DNA reads TGCGCCAGCAGCCAGCGCGGAGCCGGGGAGCTGTTTTTT.

V gene TRBV5-4 combines with J gene TRBJ2-7; D perhaps matches TRBD2 (6 bases). V was clipped by 4 bases and J by 3 bases, with 20 bases between them. CDR3 length: 16 residues. CDR1 is SGHNT, CDR2 YYREEE, per germline (reference sequence). CDR3: CASSLTGDWRDYEQYV. CDR3 in DNA: TGTGCCAGCAGCCTAACGGGGGACTGGAGAGACTACGAGCAGTACGTC.

On this clone itself: The sample holds other DNA sequences that translate to the same CDR3. The J gene is TRBJ1-3, the V gene TRBV10-1; no clear D gene. The CDR3 covers 14 residues. Trimming took off 3 bases at V and 4 bases at J, with 10 bases between the two ends. Germline CDR1 is WNHNN and CDR2 is SYGVQD (reference sequence). As DNA, the CDR3 is TGCGCCAGCAGTGACAGAGGAGAAGGAAACACCATATATTTT. It encodes CASSDRGEGNTIYF.

The rearrangement links TRBV30 to TRBJ2-5; 7 bases fit TRBD1. This CDR3 region has 13 residues. Per the germline V gene, CDR1 is GTSNPN and CDR2 is SVGIG (reference sequence). Losses at the gene ends were 5 bases for V and 4 bases for J; bases not matched to a gene: 7. CDR3 sequence (DNA): TGTGCCTGGGACAGGGCGTCCACAGAGACCCAGTACTTC. Its protein is CAWDRASTETQYF.

The chain recombines TRBV19 with TRBJ1-4, with D possibly matching TRBD1 (5 bases). CDR1 LNHDA and CDR2 SQIVND come from the germline V gene (reference sequence). This CDR3 contains 14 residues. Trimming left V 3 bases short and J 16 bases short, with 21 bases between. The CDR3 sequence is CASSIIFRQGSRFF. The CDR3 DNA is TGTGCCAGTAGTATTATATTTAGGCAGGGATCGAGGTTTTTT.

This chain joins TRBV11-3 and TRBJ2-1, with 13 bases matching TRBD2. CDR1 SGHNT and CDR2 YENEEA come from the germline V gene. V shed 7 bases and J 1 base; nucleotides not matched to a gene: 10. CDR3 size: 18 residues. CDR3 residues: CASKSPRTSGSSYNEQFF. CDR3 nucleotide sequence: TGTGCCAGCAAATCCCCGCGGACTAGCGGGAGTTCCTACAATGAGCAGTTCTTC.

V usage is TRBV6-1 and J usage is TRBJ2-4; D possibly corresponds to TRBD1 (7 bases). With 8 bases removed from V and 8 bases from J, the gap between germline ends came to 16 bases. Looked up from germline, CDR1 is MNHNS and CDR2 is SASEGT. The CDR3 length is 13 residues. The CDR3 region has the DNA TGTGCCAGCTCACAGGGGTGGGAGGACATTCAGTACTTC. This sequence encodes CASSQGWEDIQYF.